This record looks at one TCR beta chain sequence and its context. Its antigen is not identified. This sample was included in a study of T cell responses to AZD1222 COVID-19 vaccine. General study findings and limits: Across spike, vaccine-associated CD4 TCRs were found, dominant at 160-218 and 743-854.

Measured with immunoSEQ multiplex PCR; TCRdb has only the in-frame clones, and not every one. The table has about 140,000 clones, about 90% seen once. J was trimmed by 4 bases and V by 2 bases; bases with no gene match: 4. The CDR3 is 15 residues long. Germline lookup yields CDR1 SGHTA and CDR2 FQGNSA. The sequencing here drew on peripheral blood, taken 28 days after the second dose of the MenACWY control vaccine. The source of this sequence is an adult who received the MenACWY meningococcal vaccine as a control. The V gene is TRBV7-2, the J gene TRBJ2-5; 10 nucleotides agree with TRBD2. The CDR3 here is CASSLLAGEAETQYF. The DNA of the CDR3 is TGTGCCAGCAGCTTACTAGCGGGGGAGGCAGAGACCCAGTACTTC.